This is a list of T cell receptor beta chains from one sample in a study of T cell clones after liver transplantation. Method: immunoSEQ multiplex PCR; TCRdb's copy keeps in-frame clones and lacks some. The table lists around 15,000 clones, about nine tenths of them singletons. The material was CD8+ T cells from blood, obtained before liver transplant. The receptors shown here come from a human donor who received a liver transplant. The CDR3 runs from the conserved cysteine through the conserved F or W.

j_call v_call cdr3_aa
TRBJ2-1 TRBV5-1 CASSFPGGPDNEQFF
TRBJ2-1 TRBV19 CASRISGTSYNEQFF
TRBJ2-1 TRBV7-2 CASSFYEINEQFF
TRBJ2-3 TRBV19 CASSIEPGQGTDTQYF
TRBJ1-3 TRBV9 CASSPGGLSGNTIYF
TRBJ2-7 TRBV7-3 CASSSSGTSGDEQYF
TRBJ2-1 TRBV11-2 CASSLAGNYNEQFF
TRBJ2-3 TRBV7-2 CASSLAGLVDTQYF
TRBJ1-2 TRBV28 CACDRGYGYTF
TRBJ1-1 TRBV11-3 CASSPNTEAFF
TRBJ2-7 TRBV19 CASSPGINEQGRQYF
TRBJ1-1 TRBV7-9 CASSSRGGQLNTEAFF
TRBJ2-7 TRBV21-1 CASSNLGLPQYF
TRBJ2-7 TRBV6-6 CASTWGLAGDEQYF
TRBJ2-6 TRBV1 CTSSSRGLCTRANVLTF
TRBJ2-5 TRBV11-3 CASSLAIDGETQYF
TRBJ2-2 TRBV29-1 CSVKDTGELFF
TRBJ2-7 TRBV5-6 CASSPSSGERSYEQYF
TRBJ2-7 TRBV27 CASSLSGTGLYEQYF
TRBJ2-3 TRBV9 CASNPSGTPTDTQYF
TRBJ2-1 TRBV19 CASSGGGSYNEQFF
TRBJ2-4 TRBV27 CASSLGGRATDIQYF
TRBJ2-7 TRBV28 CASSRDPAIIPYEQYF
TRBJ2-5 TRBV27 CASSVTGPETQYF
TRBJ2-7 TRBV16 CASRPSTGGDYEQYF
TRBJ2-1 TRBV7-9 CASSFNNRPDNEQFF
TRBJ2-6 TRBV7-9 CASSPLTGANVLTF
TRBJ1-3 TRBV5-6 CASSPTGGNTIYF
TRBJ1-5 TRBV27 CASRPRGGQGRLHQPQHF
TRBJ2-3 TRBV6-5 CASSYDSGSTDTQYF
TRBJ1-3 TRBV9 CASSVGIGGNTIYF
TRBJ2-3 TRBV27 CASSPLTGGPKDTQYF
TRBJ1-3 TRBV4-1 CASSPEDRAGNTIYF
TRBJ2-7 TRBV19 CASSPPGLAVYEQYF
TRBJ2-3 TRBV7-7 CASSLDPTDTQYF
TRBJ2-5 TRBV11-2 CATGRTSGSWETQYF
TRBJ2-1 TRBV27 CASTILAGHNEQFF
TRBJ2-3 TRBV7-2 CASSSQFRTQYF
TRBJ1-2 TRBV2 CASKTSYGYTF
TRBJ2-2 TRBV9 CASSPGQGNTGELFF
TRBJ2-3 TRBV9 CASSPGLAGGGITDTQYF
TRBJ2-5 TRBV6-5 CASSSNAAGPQETQYF
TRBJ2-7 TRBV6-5 CASSRLEAHYEQYF
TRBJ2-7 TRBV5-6 CASSFMGGEGGAEQYF
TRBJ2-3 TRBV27 CASVPGGGTDTQYF
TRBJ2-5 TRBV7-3 CASSSGRAGETQYF
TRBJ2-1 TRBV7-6 CASSLLLAAYNEQFF
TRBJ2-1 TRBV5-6 CASSSTLAGAYNEQFF
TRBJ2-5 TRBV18 CASSQDPLETQYF
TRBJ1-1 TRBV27 CASSLSPGTGDTEAFF
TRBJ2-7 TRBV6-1 CASGERDLTYEQYF
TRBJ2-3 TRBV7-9 CASSLETLSTDTQYF
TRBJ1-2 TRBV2 CASSEAQGGGYGYTF